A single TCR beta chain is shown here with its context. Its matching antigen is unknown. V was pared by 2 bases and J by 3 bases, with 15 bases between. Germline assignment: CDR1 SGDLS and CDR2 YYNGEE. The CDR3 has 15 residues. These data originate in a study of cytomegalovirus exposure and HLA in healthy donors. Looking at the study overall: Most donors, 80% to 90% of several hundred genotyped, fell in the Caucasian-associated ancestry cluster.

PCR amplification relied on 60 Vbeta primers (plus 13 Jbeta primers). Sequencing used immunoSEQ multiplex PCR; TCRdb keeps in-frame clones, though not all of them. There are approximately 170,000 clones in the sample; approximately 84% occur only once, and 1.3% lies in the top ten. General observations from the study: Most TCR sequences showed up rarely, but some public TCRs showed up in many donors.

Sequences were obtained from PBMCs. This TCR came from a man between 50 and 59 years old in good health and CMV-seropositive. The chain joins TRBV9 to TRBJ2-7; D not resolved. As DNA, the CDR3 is TGTGCCAGCAGCGTGCACGACTCCCTCGGCTACGAGCAGTACTTC. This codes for CASSVHDSLGYEQYF.